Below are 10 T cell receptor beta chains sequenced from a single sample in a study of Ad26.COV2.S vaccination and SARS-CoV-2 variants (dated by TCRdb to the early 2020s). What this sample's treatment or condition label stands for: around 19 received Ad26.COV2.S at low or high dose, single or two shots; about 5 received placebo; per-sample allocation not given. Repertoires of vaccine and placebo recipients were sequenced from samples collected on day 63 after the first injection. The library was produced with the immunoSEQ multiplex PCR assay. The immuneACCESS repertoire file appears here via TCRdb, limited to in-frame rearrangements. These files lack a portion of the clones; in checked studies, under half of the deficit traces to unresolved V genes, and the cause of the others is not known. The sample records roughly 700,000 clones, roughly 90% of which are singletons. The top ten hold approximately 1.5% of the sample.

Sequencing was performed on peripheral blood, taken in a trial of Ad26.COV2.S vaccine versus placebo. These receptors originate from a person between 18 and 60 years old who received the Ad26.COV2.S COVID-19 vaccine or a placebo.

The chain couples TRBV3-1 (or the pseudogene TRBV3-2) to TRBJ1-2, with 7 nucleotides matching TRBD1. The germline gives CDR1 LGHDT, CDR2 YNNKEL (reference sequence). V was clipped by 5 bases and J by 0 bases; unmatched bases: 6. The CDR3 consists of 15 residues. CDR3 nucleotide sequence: TGTGCCAGCAGCTACACCGGGACAGCTAACTATGGCTACACCTTC. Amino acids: CASSYTGTANYGYTF.

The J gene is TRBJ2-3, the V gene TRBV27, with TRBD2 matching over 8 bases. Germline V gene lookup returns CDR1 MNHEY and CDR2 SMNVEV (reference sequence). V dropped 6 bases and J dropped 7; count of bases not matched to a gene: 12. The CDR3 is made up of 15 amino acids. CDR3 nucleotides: TGTGCCAGCAGCAGTTCGGGGGGGAGTATGAATACGCAGTATTTT. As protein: CASSSSGGSMNTQYF.

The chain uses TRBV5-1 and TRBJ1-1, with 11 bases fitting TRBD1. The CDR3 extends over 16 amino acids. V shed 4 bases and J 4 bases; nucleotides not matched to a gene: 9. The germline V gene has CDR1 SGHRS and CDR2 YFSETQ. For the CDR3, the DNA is TGCGCCAGCAGCCTCACCGGGACAGGGGGGGCCACTGAAGCTTTCTTT. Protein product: CASSLTGTGGATEAFF.

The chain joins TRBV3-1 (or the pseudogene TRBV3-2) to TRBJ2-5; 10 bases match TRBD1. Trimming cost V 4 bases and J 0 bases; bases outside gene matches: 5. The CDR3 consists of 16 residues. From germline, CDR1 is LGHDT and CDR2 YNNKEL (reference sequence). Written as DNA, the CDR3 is TGTGCCAGCAGCCCCCGGACAGGGGGGTACCAAGAGACCCAGTACTTC. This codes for CASSPRTGGYQETQYF.

CDR3 DNA sequence: TGTGCCAGCTCACCGACGGCGGAAAACATTCAGTACTTC. Protein: CASSPTAENIQYF. The chain joins TRBV18 to TRBJ2-4; D uncertain. Germline CDR1 is KGHSH and CDR2 is LQKENI. Trimming pared 3 bases from V and 5 bases from J, leaving 8 bases between. CDR3 length: 13 amino acids.

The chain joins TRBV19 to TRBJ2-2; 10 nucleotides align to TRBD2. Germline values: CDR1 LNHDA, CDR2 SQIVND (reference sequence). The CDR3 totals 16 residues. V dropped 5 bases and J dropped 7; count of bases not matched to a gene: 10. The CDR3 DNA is TGTGCCAGTAGTTCCTCTAGCGGGAGTGTGGTCGGGGAGCTGTTTTTT. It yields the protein CASSSSSGSVVGELFF.

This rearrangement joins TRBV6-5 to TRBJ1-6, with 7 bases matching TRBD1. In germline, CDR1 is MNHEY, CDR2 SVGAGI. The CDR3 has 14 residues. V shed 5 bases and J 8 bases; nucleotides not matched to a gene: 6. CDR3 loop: CASSLHRGDSPLHF. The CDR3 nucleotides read TGTGCCAGCAGTCTACACAGGGGAGATTCACCCCTCCACTTT.

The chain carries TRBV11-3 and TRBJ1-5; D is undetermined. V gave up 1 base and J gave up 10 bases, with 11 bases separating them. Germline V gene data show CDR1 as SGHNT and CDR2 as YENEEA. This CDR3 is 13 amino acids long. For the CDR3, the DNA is TGTGCCAGCAGCTTAGCCGGGAACGGTCCCCAGCATTTT. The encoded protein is CASSLAGNGPQHF.

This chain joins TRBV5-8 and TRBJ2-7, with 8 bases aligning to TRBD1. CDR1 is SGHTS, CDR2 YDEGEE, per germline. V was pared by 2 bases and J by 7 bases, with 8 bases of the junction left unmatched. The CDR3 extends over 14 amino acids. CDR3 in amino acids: CASSFGQGWREQYF. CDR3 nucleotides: TGTGCCAGCAGCTTTGGACAGGGCTGGAGGGAGCAGTACTTC.

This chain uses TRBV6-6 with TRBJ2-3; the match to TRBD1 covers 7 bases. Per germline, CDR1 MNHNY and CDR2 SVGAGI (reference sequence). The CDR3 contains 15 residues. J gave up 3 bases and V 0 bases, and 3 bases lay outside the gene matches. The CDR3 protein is CASSYSRGKTDTQYF. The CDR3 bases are TGTGCCAGCAGTTACTCCAGGGGGAAGACAGATACGCAGTATTTT.